These T cell receptor beta chains were read from a single sample in a study of OX40 agonist ivuxolimab in advanced cancers. Only in-frame clones appear in the TCRdb table, and some are missing; sequencing was by immunoSEQ multiplex PCR. The sample contains more than 80,000 clones, roughly 92% of which appear only once. Sequencing used CD4+ or CD8+ T cells sorted from blood, obtained in a trial of the OX40 agonist ivuxolimab. The receptor set was obtained from an adult with an advanced solid tumor such as melanoma, head and neck, liver or kidney cancer. The CDR3 runs from the conserved cysteine through the conserved F or W. A D gene is named only where the DNA matches it firmly.

V gene	CDR3 length	D gene	J gene	CDR3 protein
TRBV27	13	-	TRBJ2-2	CASSLSGRRGLFF
TRBV4-3	17	-	TRBJ1-6	CASSHKGGEGYNSPLHF
TRBV28	15	-	TRBJ1-2	CASSLSGEGGYGYTF
TRBV6-1	15	TRBD2	TRBJ2-7	CASSELGTRLYEQYF
TRBV5-1	14	TRBD1	TRBJ1-2	CASSLRGTDYGYTF
TRBV27	15	-	TRBJ1-5	CASSLSSRGGQPQHF
TRBV11-2	13	-	TRBJ2-7	CASSTTEGREQYF
TRBV29-1	13	-	TRBJ2-7	CSVEAQGDYEQYF
TRBV15	16	TRBD2	TRBJ2-7	CATSSLSGKNPGEQYF
TRBV14	15	TRBD1	TRBJ2-5	CASSQLGTEKETQYF
TRBV6-6	13	-	TRBJ2-7	CASSYGQIYEQYF
TRBV6-5	15	-	TRBJ2-1	CASSYDLAGRNEQFF
TRBV30	13	-	TRBJ2-3	CAYSGSYTDTQYF
TRBV27	15	TRBD1	TRBJ1-5	CASSSLGTANQPQHF
TRBV30	13	-	TRBJ2-5	CAWTPDSQETQYF
TRBV6-5	14	TRBD2	TRBJ2-7	CASSYSGGDLEQYF
TRBV7-8	15	TRBD2	TRBJ2-5	CASSLGGRASETQYF
TRBV9	14	TRBD1	TRBJ2-7	CASSVGTGNYEQYF
TRBV5-4	16	TRBD2	TRBJ2-2	CASSLESGTSGPELFF
TRBV27	14	-	TRBJ2-3	CASSRGSGTDTQYF
TRBV5-1	14	TRBD1	TRBJ1-2	CASSPPGQTYGYTF
TRBV4-1	13	-	TRBJ2-1	CASARSLGDEQFF
TRBV15	15	TRBD1	TRBJ1-2	CATSRDRGTGRGYTF
TRBV2	15	TRBD2	TRBJ2-3	CASSDERGLTDTQYF
TRBV7-6	12	-	TRBJ2-3	CASSPGTDTQYF
TRBV7-2	14	TRBD1	TRBJ1-1	CASSFRTGNTEAFF
TRBV25-1	14	-	TRBJ1-2	CAGSEYRGDYGYTF
TRBV10-3	15	-	TRBJ1-4	CAISESEGMGEKLFF
TRBV7-2	12	-	TRBJ2-7	CASTLWGYEQYF
TRBV5-1	15	-	TRBJ1-3	CASSLGEAAGNTIYF
TRBV28	15	-	TRBJ1-5	CASSLLTDSNQPQHF